These 20 T cell receptor beta chains were sequenced from one sample in a study of T cell responses to AZD1222 COVID-19 vaccine. TCRdb keeps only in-frame clones here, not all; method: immunoSEQ multiplex PCR. The sample consists of some 150,000 clones, approximately 95% of them appearing once. The specimen comprised peripheral blood, sampled on day 0 of AZD1222 vaccination. These receptors were taken from an adult in good health.

For the CDR3, the DNA is TGTGCCAGCAGTTTACCCCGGACCAGGGATAATTCACCCCTCCACTTT. Amino acids: CASSLPRTRDNSPLHF. This sequence joins TRBV27 and TRBJ1-6; D might be TRBD1 (5 bases). CDR3 length: 16 residues. Trimming left V 2 bases short and J 5 bases short, with 13 bases between. Per germline, CDR1 MNHEY and CDR2 SMNVEV (reference sequence).

The CDR3 coding sequence is TGTGCCAGCAGCCAAGAAAGCGTTCCAAATGAAAAACTGTTTTTT. Protein sequence: CASSQESVPNEKLFF. The V and J genes are TRBV4-2 and TRBJ1-4, with D uncertain. V was shortened by 0 bases and J by 5 bases, with 10 bases between the two germline ends. The CDR3 has 15 amino acids. Per the germline V gene, CDR1 is LGHNA and CDR2 is YNFKEQ.

The chain employs TRBV2 and TRBJ2-3; a possible D gene is TRBD1 (5 bases). Trimming removed 7 bases from V and 0 bases from J, with 14 bases in between. The CDR3 runs 15 residues. The germline CDR1 and CDR2 sequences are SNHLY and FYNNEI. The CDR3 region is CASIKTVTSTDTQYF. CDR3 coding DNA: TGTGCCAGCATAAAGACAGTCACCAGCACAGATACGCAGTATTTT.

The chain has TRBV6-5 and TRBJ2-1; TRBD1 agrees at 12 bases. This CDR3 is built from 15 residues. Germline trimming cut 4 bases from V and 7 bases from J; bases unmatched to any gene: 5. Germline V gene lookup returns CDR1 MNHEY and CDR2 SVGAGI. The CDR3 coding sequence is TGTGCCAGCAGTTCGGGACAGGGGGCGTCGAATGAGCAGTTCTTC. Its translation: CASSSGQGASNEQFF.

This chain connects TRBV24-1 to TRBJ1-5; D call uncertain. Germline assignment: CDR1 KGHDR and CDR2 SFDVKD. This CDR3 has 16 amino acids. Trimming stripped 1 base from V and 5 bases from J, with 14 bases between. CDR3 residues: CATSDFLSPSDQPQHF. The CDR3 nucleotides are TGTGCCACCAGTGATTTTTTAAGTCCCAGTGATCAGCCCCAGCATTTT.

The rearrangement uses TRBV27 and TRBJ2-1, with D tentatively TRBD2 (6 bases). The ends were cut back, 2 bases at V and 4 bases at J, with 12 bases in the middle. The germline V gene encodes CDR1 MNHEY and CDR2 SMNVEV (reference sequence). The CDR3 length is 15 residues. CDR3 nucleotides: TGTGCCAGCAGTTTAGGGCTAGCGCCATACAATGAGCAGTTCTTC. This codes for CASSLGLAPYNEQFF.

The rearrangement links TRBV19 to TRBJ1-5; D is uncertain. Germline V lookup: CDR1 LNHDA, CDR2 SQIVND (reference sequence). The V end was cut by 6 bases, the J end by 8 bases, with 17 bases between. CDR3 length: 14 amino acids. The CDR3 region has the DNA TGTGCCAGTAGGGTCGGCAGGCCGGGAAAGCCCCAGCATTTT. Translated: CASRVGRPGKPQHF.

The rearrangement uses TRBV29-1 and TRBJ1-1; TRBD1 is a possible D gene (5 bases). The CDR3 is 12 amino acids. The V gene's germline CDR1 is SQVTM and CDR2 ANQGSEA. The ends were cut back, 3 bases at V and 4 bases at J, with 9 bases in the middle. CDR3 amino acids: CSVEAGGTEAFF. The CDR3 DNA reads as TGCAGCGTTGAGGCGGGGGGCACTGAAGCTTTCTTT.

The chain couples TRBV5-5 to TRBJ1-1; TRBD1 agrees at 9 bases. Germline-derived CDR1 and CDR2 are SGHKS and YYEKEE (reference sequence). V lost 4 bases and J lost 4; bases outside the gene matches: 8. The CDR3 length is 15 residues. CDR3 DNA: TGTGCCAGCAGCCAGCTGGACAGGGGCGCCACTGAAGCTTTCTTT. Translation: CASSQLDRGATEAFF.

The chain is built from TRBV10-3 and TRBJ2-7; D not resolved. This CDR3 is built from 14 residues. Germline V gene lookup returns CDR1 ENHRY and CDR2 SYGVKD. V was cut by 3 bases and J by 2 bases, with 11 bases left in between. CDR3 protein: CAISESVKTYEQYF. The CDR3 region has the DNA TGTGCCATCAGTGAATCAGTTAAGACCTACGAGCAGTACTTC.

The V call is TRBV7-6, the J call TRBJ2-5, with no clear D. The CDR3 has 12 amino acids. Trimming removed 3 bases from V and 2 bases from J, with 4 bases in between. Germline-derived CDR1 and CDR2 are SGHVS and FNYEAQ. CDR3 bases: TGTGCCAGCAGCTTTTGGCAAGAGACCCAGTACTTC. It translates to CASSFWQETQYF.

This chain connects TRBV28 to TRBJ1-2, with 7 bases that match TRBD1. The J segment lost 0 bases and the V segment lost 1 base, leaving 14 bases of the junction unmatched. Germline lookup yields CDR1 MDHEN and CDR2 SYDVKM. The length of the CDR3 is 19 residues. The CDR3 spells CASSLYPGTVYQSNYGYTF. In nucleotides, the CDR3 is TGTGCCAGCAGTTTATACCCCGGGACAGTTTACCAGTCTAACTATGGCTACACCTTC.

The chain carries TRBV27 and TRBJ1-5; D unresolved. Germline V CDR1 and CDR2: MNHEY, SMNVEV (reference sequence). The ends were cut back, 2 bases at V and 4 bases at J, with 3 bases in the middle. CDR3 size: 12 residues. CDR3 loop: CASSLPNQPQHF. The CDR3 nucleotides are TGTGCCAGCAGTTTACCAAATCAGCCCCAGCATTTT.

The V and J genes are TRBV7-6 and TRBJ1-6; maybe TRBD1 (6 bases). Germline CDR1 and CDR2: SGHVS and FNYEAQ. The CDR3 consists of 15 residues. V lost 1 base to trimming and J lost 7 bases, with 11 bases between them. This chain's CDR3 is CASSLVPGANSPLHF. CDR3 bases: TGTGCCAGCAGCTTAGTTCCAGGGGCGAATTCACCCCTCCACTTT.

The rearrangement joins TRBV9 to TRBJ1-1; D call uncertain. Looked up from germline, CDR1 is SGDLS and CDR2 is YYNGEE. The CDR3 extends over 15 amino acids. V was clipped by 0 bases and J by 5 bases, with 14 bases between them. CDR3 protein: CASSVDARGGTEAFF. In nucleotides, the CDR3 is TGTGCCAGCAGCGTAGATGCCAGAGGAGGGACTGAAGCTTTCTTT.

This rearrangement joins TRBV6-1 to TRBJ2-3; 7 bases align to TRBD1. Germline CDR1 reads MNHNS; CDR2 reads SASEGT. The CDR3 is made up of 17 amino acids. V lost 2 bases, J lost 2 bases, and 10 bases stayed unmatched. CDR3 DNA: TGTGCCAGCAGTGAAAAGTACCGGGACAGTCTCACAGATACGCAGTATTTT. This encodes CASSEKYRDSLTDTQYF.

The chain links TRBV5-1 to TRBJ1-4, with 7 nucleotides matching TRBD1. CDR3 size: 13 residues. V was pared by 9 bases and J by 7 bases, with 9 bases of the junction left unmatched. Per germline, CDR1 SGHRS and CDR2 YFSETQ. CDR3 protein: CATSTGPSEKLFF. In nucleotides, the CDR3 is TGCGCCACTTCGACAGGGCCGAGTGAAAAACTGTTTTTT.

Here the CDR3 reads CASSEPYSRPPQHF. The DNA of the CDR3 is TGTGCCAGCAGTGAGCCTTACAGCCGACCGCCCCAGCATTTT. The rearrangement joins TRBV2 to TRBJ1-5; D unresolved. CDR3 size: 14 residues. V was cut by 3 bases and J by 9 bases, with 15 bases left in between. Germline CDR1 SNHLY, CDR2 FYNNEI. Based on the CDR3 plus reference TRBV2 and TRBJ1-5, the full variable domain is EPEVTQTPSHQVTQMGQEVILRCVPISNHLYFYWYRQILGQKVEFLVSFYNNEISEKSEIFDDQFSVERPDGSNFTLKIRSTKLEDSAMYFCASSEPYSRPPQHFGDGTRLSIL.

The J gene is TRBJ1-5, the V gene TRBV3-1 (or the pseudogene TRBV3-2); D is unresolved. The length of the CDR3 is 13 residues. V gave up 0 bases and J gave up 6 bases, with 6 bases separating them. Germline CDR1 reads LGHDT; CDR2 reads YNNKEL (reference sequence). This chain's CDR3 is CASSQEGIQPQHF. CDR3 bases: TGTGCCAGCAGCCAAGAAGGGATTCAGCCCCAGCATTTT.

V is TRBV11-2 and J is TRBJ1-1, with 9 nucleotides matching TRBD1. The CDR3 spans 16 residues. V trimming: 1 base; J trimming: 5 bases; junction bases outside the gene matches: 8. CDR1 and CDR2 from the germline V gene are SGHAT and FQNNGV. This chain's CDR3 is CASSLGPGQGRTEAFF. CDR3 nucleotides: TGTGCCAGCAGCTTAGGCCCGGGACAGGGAAGGACTGAAGCTTTCTTT.